This TCR beta chain appears in the sequencing data of a study of control samples from healthy donors and cancer patients. The method was immunoSEQ multiplex PCR; TCRdb's version includes in-frame clones alone and lacks a portion of them. The sample lists some 120,000 clones; under 95% were seen once. There are 15 residues in the CDR3. Trimming at V came to 6 bases and at J to 13 bases, leaving 14 bases not matched to a gene. In germline, CDR1 is MDHEN, CDR2 SYDVKM. The TCR comes from a man aged 45 to 65 with head and neck cancer. Sequenced input: PBMCs. This chain links TRBV28 with TRBJ1-6, with 8 bases lining up with TRBD1. The CDR3, as DNA: TGTGCCAGCAGAACCCACCCGGGGCAGGGGGCTCCCCTCCACTTT. It translates to CASRTHPGQGAPLHF.